The 23 T cell receptor beta chains below come from one sample, sequenced in a study of cytomegalovirus exposure and HLA in healthy donors. The PCR employed 60 Vbeta primers together with 13 Jbeta primers. Produced via immunoSEQ multiplex PCR; TCRdb's table is partial and in-frame only. The data show some 150,000 clones, 60% to 80% seen once. The sample consisted of PBMCs. These receptors all come from a man between 60 and 75 years old in good health and CMV-seronegative.

The chain couples TRBV7-9 to TRBJ1-1; D is unclear. The length of the CDR3 is 14 residues. Germline CDR1 SEHNR, CDR2 FQNEAQ (reference sequence). Trimming removed 8 bases at V and 0 bases at J, with 13 bases between. The DNA for the CDR3 is TGTGCCAGCGAAGGAGGATTCTTGAACACTGAAGCTTTCTTT. As protein: CASEGGFLNTEAFF.

This chain uses TRBV30 with TRBJ1-5; D gene uncertain. Trimming left V 3 bases short and J 2 bases short, with 14 bases between. Germline V gene sequence: CDR1 GTSNPN, CDR2 SVGIG (reference sequence). CDR3 length: 15 residues. Written as DNA, the CDR3 is TGTGCCTGGAGCCCGCAACTTGATGGCAATCAGCCCCAGCATTTT. This encodes CAWSPQLDGNQPQHF. Full variable domain (outside the CDR3, taken from reference TRBV30 and TRBJ1-5): SQTIHQWPATLVQPVGSPLSLECTVEGTSNPNLYWYRQAAGRGLQLLFYSVGIGQISSEVPQNLSASRPQDRQFILSSKKLLLSDSGFYLCAWSPQLDGNQPQHFGDGTRLSIL.

This clone was recorded once. The chain joins TRBV29-1 to TRBJ1-3; TRBD1 aligns across 7 bases. The CDR3 runs 13 residues. CDR1 SQVTM and CDR2 ANQGSEA come from the germline V gene. Trimming at V came to 6 bases and at J to 2 bases, leaving 4 bases not matched to a gene. CDR3 in DNA: TGCAGCGTGGGAACAGGGGCTGGAAACACCATATATTTT. This translates into CSVGTGAGNTIYF.

This clone was seen once. The genes are TRBV15 and TRBJ1-1; D may be TRBD1 (5 bases). Germline V CDR1 and CDR2: LNHNV, YYDKDF (reference sequence). V was trimmed by 2 bases and J by 0 bases, leaving 13 bases between them. The CDR3 extends over 16 amino acids. The CDR3 region has the DNA TGTGCCACCAGCAGATCTCGGGGGAGGGTGAACACTGAAGCTTTCTTT. Protein: CATSRSRGRVNTEAFF. Combining the CDR3 with reference TRBV15 and TRBJ1-1 gives the whole variable domain DAMVIQNPRYQVTQFGKPVTLSCSQTLNHNVMYWYQQKSSQAPKLLFHYYDKDFNNEADTPDNFQSRRPNTSFCFLDIRSPGLGDTAMYLCATSRSRGRVNTEAFFGQGTRLTVV.

The chain has TRBV5-8 and TRBJ2-7, with TRBD1 matching over 10 bases. V trimming: 6 bases; J trimming: 9 bases; junction bases outside the gene matches: 12. Germline V gene data show CDR1 as SGHTS and CDR2 as YDEGEE. The CDR3 loop spans 14 amino acids. DNA of the CDR3: TGTGCCAGCAACACCGGGACAGGGGATCGGCCGCAGTACTTC. The encoded protein is CASNTGTGDRPQYF.

In its sample, this clone was seen once. The chain carries TRBV6-5 and TRBJ2-5; D is possibly TRBD1 (5 bases). The CDR3 has 15 amino acids. Germline V CDR1 and CDR2: MNHEY, SVGAGI. Trimming left V 2 bases short and J 0 bases short, with 10 bases between. CDR3 coding DNA: TGTGCCAGCAGTTACACCCCCAGGGACCAAGAGACCCAGTACTTC. This translates into CASSYTPRDQETQYF.

This clone was seen just once. This rearrangement joins TRBV29-1 to TRBJ1-1; no definite D call. Germline V gene data show CDR1 as SQVTM and CDR2 as ANQGSEA. V was pared by 4 bases and J by 0 bases, with 9 bases between. The CDR3 spans 13 residues. The CDR3 region is CSVVPVLNTEAFF. CDR3 coding DNA: TGCAGCGTTGTCCCGGTCTTGAACACTGAAGCTTTCTTT.

The chain joins TRBV5-6 to TRBJ1-2; TRBD1 might be the D (5 bases). Germline CDR1 SGHDT, CDR2 YYEEEE. The germline V and J ends were trimmed by 4 bases and 7 bases, with 11 bases remaining between them. The CDR3 runs 12 residues. The CDR3 DNA reads as TGTGCCAGCAGCACGGGACTAAGTGGCTACACCTTC. Protein product: CASSTGLSGYTF.

The chain combines TRBV5-1 with TRBJ2-7, with D possibly TRBD2 on 6 matching bases. Germline V gene data show CDR1 as SGHRS and CDR2 as YFSETQ. CDR3 length: 15 residues. V shed 4 bases and J shed 3 bases, with 17 bases lying between them. DNA for the CDR3: TGCGCCAGCAGCGGGGGGTGGGCTGGGGGCTACGAGCAGTACTTC. Its translation is CASSGGWAGGYEQYF.

This chain links TRBV4-1 with TRBJ1-5; D is unresolved. CDR1 is MGHRA, CDR2 YSYEKL, per germline. V lost 4 bases, J lost 0 bases, and 10 bases lay in between. The CDR3 consists of 15 residues. Written as DNA, the CDR3 is TGCGCCAGCAGCCCGTACCTATATAGCAATCAGCCCCAGCATTTT. It codes for CASSPYLYSNQPQHF.

The chain uses TRBV2 and TRBJ2-7, with 9 positions matching TRBD2. Germline V gives CDR1 SNHLY, CDR2 FYNNEI. J was trimmed by 7 bases and V by 3 bases; bases with no gene match: 10. The CDR3 has 15 amino acids. CDR3 sequence (DNA): TGTGCCAGCAGTGAGAGCGGGGGGCCCTGGGGAGAGCAGTACTTC. Translating it yields CASSESGGPWGEQYF.

The gene calls are TRBV10-1 and TRBJ2-7, with D perhaps TRBD2 (6 bases). CDR3 length: 16 amino acids. Germline V gives CDR1 WNHNN, CDR2 SYGVQD (reference sequence). Deletions cut 7 bases from V and 2 bases from J, with 21 bases between. CDR3 in DNA: TGCGCCAGCAAGGGCACCCGGGGGAGCCCTACCTACGAGCAGTACTTC. The encoded protein is CASKGTRGSPTYEQYF.

The chain links TRBV19 to TRBJ1-3; 7 bases line up with TRBD1. Germline V gene sequence: CDR1 LNHDA, CDR2 SQIVND (reference sequence). V was clipped by 3 bases and J by 2 bases; unmatched bases: 4. This CDR3 has 15 amino acids. The CDR3 is CASSIDRETGNTIYF. CDR3 coding DNA: TGTGCCAGTAGTATCGACAGGGAAACTGGAAACACCATATATTTT.

The chain combines TRBV7-2 with TRBJ2-7; D may be TRBD2 (6 bases). Trimming took 5 bases from V and 2 from J, leaving 13 bases between them. The CDR3 loop spans 14 amino acids. The V gene's germline CDR1 is SGHTA and CDR2 FQGNSA. Here the CDR3 reads CASSVGLLAYEQYF. CDR3 sequence (DNA): TGTGCCAGCAGCGTAGGACTATTAGCCTACGAGCAGTACTTC.

The chain links TRBV11-2 to TRBJ2-7, with 8 bases fitting TRBD1. Unmatched junction bases numbered 8, after V lost 1 base and J lost 9 bases. This CDR3 is built from 14 residues. Germline CDR1 and CDR2: SGHAT and FQNNGV. The CDR3 DNA sequence: TGTGCCAGCAGCTTAGCCTCCCAGGGGGCGAGGCAGTACTTC. Its translation: CASSLASQGARQYF.

The chain couples TRBV27 to TRBJ1-5, with 11 bases aligning to TRBD1. CDR1 is MNHEY and CDR2 is SMNVEV in the germline V gene (reference sequence). This CDR3 is built from 17 residues. Germline trimming cut 4 bases from V and 3 bases from J; bases unmatched to any gene: 8. Here the CDR3 DNA reads TGTGCCAGCAGTTCATATGGGGACAGGGGGATCAATCAGCCCCAGCATTTT. Protein: CASSSYGDRGINQPQHF.

In DNA form, the CDR3 reads TGTGCCAGCAGCTTGGTTGGGGCCTTGGAGAAACTGTTTTTT. It is translated as CASSLVGALEKLFF. The chain employs TRBV5-8 and TRBJ1-4, with D possibly being TRBD1 (5 bases). Trimming cost V 0 bases and J 11 bases, with 14 bases left between them. Germline lookup yields CDR1 SGHTS and CDR2 YDEGEE. This CDR3 contains 14 residues.

The rearrangement links TRBV15 to TRBJ2-1, with a weak D call TRBD1 (6 bases). Trimming removed 0 bases from V and 4 bases from J, with 19 bases in between. The germline gives CDR1 LNHNV, CDR2 YYDKDF (reference sequence). This CDR3 contains 18 residues. The CDR3 nucleotides are TGTGCCACCAGCAGAGATAGTAGGGGTCAGGGGCCTTACAATGAGCAGTTCTTC. Encoded protein: CATSRDSRGQGPYNEQFF.

The CDR3 spells CASSRQGLGNQPQHF. DNA of the CDR3: TGTGCCAGCAGCCGACAGGGCCTTGGGAATCAGCCCCAGCATTTT. The chain joins TRBV7-9 to TRBJ1-5; 7 nucleotides agree with TRBD1. Germline-derived CDR1 and CDR2 are SEHNR and FQNEAQ (reference sequence). The CDR3 is 15 residues long. With 5 bases clipped from V and 4 bases from J, the junction kept 8 bases outside the gene matches.

This sequence joins TRBV7-5 and TRBJ1-6; the table calls TRBD1, which could not be checked here. TRBV7-5 is a known pseudogene. This CDR3 has 17 residues. Here the CDR3 DNA reads TGTGCCAGAAGCTTAGTTACTGGGCCCAAGGTAAATTCACCCCTCCACTTT. Amino acids: CARSLVTGPKVNSPLHF.

The genes are TRBV19 and TRBJ2-7; D is unresolved. This CDR3 is 14 amino acids long. Trimming pared 6 bases from V and 7 bases from J, leaving 19 bases between. Germline V gene data show CDR1 as LNHDA and CDR2 as SQIVND (reference sequence). CDR3 sequence reads: CASSPTYESLEQYF. In nucleotides, the CDR3 is TGTGCCAGTAGCCCTACCTACGAGTCCCTGGAGCAGTACTTC. Based on the CDR3 plus reference TRBV19 and TRBJ2-7, the full variable domain is DGGITQSPKYLFRKEGQNVTLSCEQNLNHDAMYWYRQDPGQGLRLIYYSQIVNDFQKGDIAEGYSVSREKKESFPLTVTSAQKNPTAFYLCASSPTYESLEQYFGPGTRLTVT.

This chain connects TRBV21-1 to TRBJ2-7; TRBD1, the D gene given by the table, was not confirmed from the DNA. TRBV21-1 is recorded as a pseudogene. The CDR3 has 18 amino acids. The DNA for the CDR3 is TGTGCCAGCAGCGCGAGAGGGACAGCCCCGGGACCCAAATGCGAGCAGTACTTC. Translating gives CASSARGTAPGPKCEQYF.

The chain links TRBV30 to TRBJ1-6; TRBD1 matches at 7 bases. The CDR3 is made up of 16 amino acids. Germline loops: CDR1 GTSNPN, CDR2 SVGIG (reference sequence). The junction had 11 bases not matched to a gene; V was cut back by 1 base and J by 8 bases. The chain's CDR3 is CAWSAPGTAGDSPLHF. The CDR3 DNA follows: TGTGCCTGGAGTGCACCCGGGACAGCGGGAGATTCACCCCTCCACTTT.